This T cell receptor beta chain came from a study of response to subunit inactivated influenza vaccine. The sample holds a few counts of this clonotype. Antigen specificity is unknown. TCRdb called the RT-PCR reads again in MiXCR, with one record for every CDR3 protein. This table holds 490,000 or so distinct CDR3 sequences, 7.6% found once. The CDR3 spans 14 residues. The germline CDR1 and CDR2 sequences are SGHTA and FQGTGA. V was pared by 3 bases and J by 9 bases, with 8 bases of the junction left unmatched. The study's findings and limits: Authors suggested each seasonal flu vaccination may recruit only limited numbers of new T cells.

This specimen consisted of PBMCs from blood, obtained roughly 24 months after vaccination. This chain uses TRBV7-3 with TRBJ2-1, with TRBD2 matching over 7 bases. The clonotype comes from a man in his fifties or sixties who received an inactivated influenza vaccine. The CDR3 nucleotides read TGTGCCAGCAGCTTGGGACTACTAGGTGGTGAGCAGTTCTTC. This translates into CASSLGLLGGEQFF.